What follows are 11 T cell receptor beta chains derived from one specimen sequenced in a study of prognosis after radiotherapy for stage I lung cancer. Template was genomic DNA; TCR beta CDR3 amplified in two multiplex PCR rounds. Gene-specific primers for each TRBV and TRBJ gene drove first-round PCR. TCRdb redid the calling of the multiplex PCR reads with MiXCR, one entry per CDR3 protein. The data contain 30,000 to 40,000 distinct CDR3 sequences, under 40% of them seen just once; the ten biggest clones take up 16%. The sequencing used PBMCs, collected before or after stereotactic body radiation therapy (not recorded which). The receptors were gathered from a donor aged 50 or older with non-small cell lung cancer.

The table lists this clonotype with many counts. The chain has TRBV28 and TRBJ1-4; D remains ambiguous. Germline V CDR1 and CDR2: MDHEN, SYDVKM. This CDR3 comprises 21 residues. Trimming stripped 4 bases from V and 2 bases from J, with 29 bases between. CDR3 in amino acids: CASSSTPVRFGRRTTNEKLFF. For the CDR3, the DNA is TGTGCCAGCAGTTCTACCCCCGTAAGATTTGGCCGCAGAACTACTAATGAAAAACTGTTTTTT.

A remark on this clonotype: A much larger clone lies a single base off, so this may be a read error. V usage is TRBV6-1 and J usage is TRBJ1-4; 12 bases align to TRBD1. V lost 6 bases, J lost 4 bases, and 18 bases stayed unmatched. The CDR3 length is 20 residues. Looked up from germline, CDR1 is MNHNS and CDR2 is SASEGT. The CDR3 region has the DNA TGTGCCAGCAGAGAGAGCAGACGGGGGACAGGGGGCAGGAATAATGAAAAACTGTTTTTT. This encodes CASRESRRGTGGRNNEKLFF.

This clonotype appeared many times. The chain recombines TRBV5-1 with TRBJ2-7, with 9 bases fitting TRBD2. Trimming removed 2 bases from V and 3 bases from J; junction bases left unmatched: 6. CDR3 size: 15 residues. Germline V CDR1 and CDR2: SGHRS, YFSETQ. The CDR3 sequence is CASSFSLAGYYEQYF. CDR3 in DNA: TGCGCCAGCAGCTTTTCACTAGCGGGTTACTACGAGCAGTACTTC.

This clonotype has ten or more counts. The DNA for the CDR3 is TGTGCCAGCAGCGTTGGGACAGCGAACACCGGGGAGCTGTTTTTT. This encodes CASSVGTANTGELFF. The V gene is TRBV9, the J gene TRBJ2-2; 7 positions agree with TRBD1. V lost 2 bases and J lost 0; bases outside the gene matches: 1. The CDR3 runs to 15 residues. Germline V lookup: CDR1 SGDLS, CDR2 YYNGEE.

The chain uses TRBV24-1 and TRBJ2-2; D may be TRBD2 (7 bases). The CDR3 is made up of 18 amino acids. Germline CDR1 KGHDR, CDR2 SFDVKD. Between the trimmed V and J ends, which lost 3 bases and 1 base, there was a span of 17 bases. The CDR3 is CATSDGGGLVRNTGELFF. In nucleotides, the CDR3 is TGTGCCACCAGTGATGGGGGGGGGCTCGTTAGGAACACCGGGGAGCTGTTTTTT.

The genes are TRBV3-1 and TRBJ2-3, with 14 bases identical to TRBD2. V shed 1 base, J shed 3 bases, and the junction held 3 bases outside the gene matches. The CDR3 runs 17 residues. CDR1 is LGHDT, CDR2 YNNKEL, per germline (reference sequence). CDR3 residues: CASSQGRLAGGTDTQYF. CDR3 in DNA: TGTGCCAGCAGCCAAGGGAGACTAGCGGGGGGGACAGATACGCAGTATTTT.

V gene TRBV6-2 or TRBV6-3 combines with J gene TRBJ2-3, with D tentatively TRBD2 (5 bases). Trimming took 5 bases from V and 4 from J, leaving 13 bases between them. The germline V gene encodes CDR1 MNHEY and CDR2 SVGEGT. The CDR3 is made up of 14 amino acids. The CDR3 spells CASSDVRVADTQYF. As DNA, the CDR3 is TGTGCCAGCAGTGACGTGCGGGTGGCAGATACGCAGTATTTT.

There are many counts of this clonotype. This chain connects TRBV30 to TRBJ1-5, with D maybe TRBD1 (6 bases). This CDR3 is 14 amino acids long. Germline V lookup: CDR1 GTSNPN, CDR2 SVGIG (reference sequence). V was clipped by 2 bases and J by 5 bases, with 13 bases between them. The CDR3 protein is CAWSHTGTYQPQHF. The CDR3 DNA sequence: TGTGCCTGGAGTCACACAGGGACTTATCAGCCCCAGCATTTT.

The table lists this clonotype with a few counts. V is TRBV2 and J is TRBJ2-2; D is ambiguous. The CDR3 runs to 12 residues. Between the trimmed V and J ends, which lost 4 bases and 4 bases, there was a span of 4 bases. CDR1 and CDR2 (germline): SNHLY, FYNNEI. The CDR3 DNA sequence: TGTGCCAGCAGTGCAGGCACCGGGGAGCTGTTTTTT. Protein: CASSAGTGELFF.

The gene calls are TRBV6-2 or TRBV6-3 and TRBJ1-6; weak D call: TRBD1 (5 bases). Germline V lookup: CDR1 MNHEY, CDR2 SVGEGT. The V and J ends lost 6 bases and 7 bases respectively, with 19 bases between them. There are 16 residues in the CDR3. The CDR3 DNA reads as TGTGCCAGCAGCGTCAAACCCGGGGGGGGGAATTCACCCCTCCACTTT. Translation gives CASSVKPGGGNSPLHF.

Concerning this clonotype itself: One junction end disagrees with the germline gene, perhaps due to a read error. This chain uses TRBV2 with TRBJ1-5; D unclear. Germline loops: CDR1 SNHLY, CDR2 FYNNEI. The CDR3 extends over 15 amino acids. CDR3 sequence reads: CASRPDAVGDQPQHF. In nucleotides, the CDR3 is TGTGCCAGCAGACCCGATGCAGTGGGCGATCAGCCCCAACATTTT.